This T cell receptor (beta chain) is drawn from a study of CD8 T cells in Susac syndrome (dated by TCRdb to between 2019 and 2020). Background for the entire study: The study used repertoire sequencing to test whether antigen drove CD8+ T cell activation and differentiation in Susac syndrome. The study compared CD8+ T cell repertoire clonality among around 11 healthy donors, approximately 14 Susac syndrome patients and approximately 16 multiple sclerosis patients.

The CDR3 goes from the cysteine to the phenylalanine over 14 residues. Only the CDR3 region is kept as DNA, spanning 42 bases read in frame from base 1. CDR1 and CDR2 (DFQATT, SNEGSKA) derive from the germline V gene (reference sequence). V is trimmed back by 3 bases and J by 6 bases, and the junction contains 4 bases that no gene match accounts for. High-throughput TCR beta sequencing profiled peripheral blood CD8+ and CD4+ T cells from healthy donors, Susac syndrome patients and multiple sclerosis patients. Treatment-naive patients with stable or active relapsing-remitting disease fulfilling revised McDonald criteria were used as multiple sclerosis controls. CD8+ TEMRA cells were enriched by FACS, while bulk CD8+ and CD4+ T cells were purified by magnetic negative isolation. Blood was drawn into EDTA tubes, processed within 24 hours, and PBMCs were isolated by density gradient centrifugation. PBMCs intended for TCR sequencing were frozen in liquid nitrogen and were later thawed in a 37 degrees C water bath. The sorted or isolated CD4+, CD8+ and CD8+ TEMRA cells reached a purity of at least 90%.

This clonotype has only a few counts. It lacks a known antigen. Base-call qualities are not available, and no considerably larger clone is one nucleotide away. RNA was extracted using the RNeasy kit, and roughly 0.5 to 1 ug of the RNA was reverse transcribed with random hexamers. The immunoSEQ multiplex PCR assay, covering 54 Vbeta and 13 Jbeta segments, was used to amplify TCR beta CDR3 regions. Bias from PCR amplification was corrected by using a synthetic template baseline for primer optimization and for computational correction. For the original study's pipeline: Reads were assigned to V, D and J genes according to IMGT and analyzed in immunoSEQ Analyzer, with only productive sequences retained. Clonality was calculated as one minus the Shannon entropy normalized by log2 of the number of productive unique sequences. For each patient and control, public and private clones were evaluated among the 100 most prevalent clones. A clone was defined as Susac-specific if it was absent from the healthy and MS cohorts, from more than 850 published viral clones and from other ImmuneACCESS disease sequences. TCRdb itself trimmed the public reads at Q25 with fastp, ran MiXCR and retained productive beta chains. Rows with one shared CDR3 protein collapse into an entry with the most common genes and DNA. For this entry, the V and J calls and clone size follow TCRdb and not the study's own pipeline. Counted in this sample were about 300,000 distinct CDR3 sequences; around 91% of them appeared once. In total, the top ten clones hold approximately 0.2% of the sample.

Paper-wide results and their limitations: The number of individuals in the TCR sequencing and HLA analysis was recognized as being relatively small.

The TCR comes from a human donor with multiple sclerosis. The sample comprised CD8+ T cells from PBMCs. The receptor chain draws on TRBV20-1 and TRBJ2-7; 14 bases in the middle match TRBD2. Here is the DNA: TGCAGTGCTAGGGGGACTAGCGGGAGCGGCGAGCAGTACTTC. The translation is CSARGTSGSGEQYF.